A single sample is the source of the 2 T cell receptor beta chains below, sequenced in a study of T-cell reconstitution after alpha-beta-depleted transplantation in children. Preparation of the TCRbeta library involved a method that used unique molecular identifiers. TCRdb recomputed calls from the PCR reads with MiXCR, one row per CDR3 protein. This sample has approximately 290,000 distinct CDR3 sequences, with approximately 10% found just once. The material sequenced was peripheral blood, taken 180 days after TCRalphabeta/CD19-depleted stem cell transplant. These receptors were collected from a male patient under 10 years old who had a stem cell transplant for chronic granulomatous disease, so the T cells may come from the graft donor.

This clonotype was observed many times. CDR3 nucleotide sequence: TGCAGCGTTGGTAGGACAGCGGGAGAAGGGGATGAGCAGTTCTTC. It specifies CSVGRTAGEGDEQFF. V usage is TRBV29-1 and J usage is TRBJ2-1, with 8 bases aligning to TRBD2. This CDR3 has 15 amino acids. Losses at the gene ends were 4 bases for V and 8 bases for J; bases not matched to a gene: 13. CDR1 is SQVTM and CDR2 is ANQGSEA in the germline V gene.

This clonotype was observed at least ten times. The chain is built from TRBV3-1 and TRBJ2-5, with 9 bases identical to TRBD2. Germline trimming cut 4 bases from V and 1 base from J; bases unmatched to any gene: 16. CDR3 size: 19 residues. Looked up from germline, CDR1 is LGHDT and CDR2 is YNNKEL (reference sequence). In DNA, the CDR3 is TGTGCCAGCAGCCTGTGGGGCGGGGGGGCGGTTGTTGTCCAAGAGACCCAGTACTTC. It codes for CASSLWGGGAVVVQETQYF.